One and the same sample provided the 17 T cell receptor beta chains below, sequenced in a study of blood T cell repertoires in COVID-19. TCRdb keeps only in-frame clones here, not all; method: immunoSEQ multiplex PCR. The sample holds 200,000 to 250,000 clones, around 86% seen once. The specimen sequenced was PBMCs or T cells enriched from blood (not recorded which). The receptors stem from a young man in a cohort exposed to, infected with or recovered from COVID-19 (not recorded which).

This clone appeared a few times. The CDR3 loop reads CASSEEAGTANYEQYF. Here the CDR3 DNA reads TGTGCCAGCAGCGAAGAGGCCGGGACAGCCAACTACGAGCAGTACTTC. The chain recombines TRBV7-6 with TRBJ2-7, with 7 bases lining up with TRBD1. The CDR3 sequence is 16 residues long. Germline CDR1 reads SGHVS; CDR2 reads FNYEAQ. J gave up 3 bases and V 5 bases, and 13 bases lay outside the gene matches.

This chain connects TRBV23-1 to TRBJ2-7; D may be TRBD2 (6 bases). TRBV23-1 is an ORF for which the function is uncertain. The CDR3 consists of 15 residues. The ends were cut back, 0 bases at V and 4 bases at J, with 13 bases in the middle. The chain's CDR3 is CASSQSRDGPYEQYF. As DNA, the CDR3 is TGCGCCAGCAGTCAATCGCGGGACGGGCCATACGAGCAGTACTTC.

The CDR3 bases are TGTGCCAGCAGAACCGACAGGGGGCGGAACGAGCAGTACTTC. Residues: CASRTDRGRNEQYF. This chain joins TRBV6-5 and TRBJ2-7; 10 bases agree with TRBD1. V dropped 6 bases and J dropped 5; count of bases not matched to a gene: 7. The CDR3 extends over 14 amino acids. Looked up from germline, CDR1 is MNHEY and CDR2 is SVGAGI.

This clone was observed a few times. The gene calls are TRBV7-3 and TRBJ2-1, with 11 positions matching TRBD2. The germline V gene encodes CDR1 SGHTA and CDR2 FQGTGA. CDR3 length: 15 amino acids. V shed 4 bases, J shed 7 bases, and the junction held 6 bases outside the gene matches. CDR3 bases: TGTGCCAGCAGCTCTATAGCGGGAGGGCCAAATGAGCAGTTCTTC. This codes for CASSSIAGGPNEQFF. Full variable domain (rest looked up from reference TRBV7-3 and TRBJ2-1): GAGVSQTPSNKVTEKGKYVELRCDPISGHTALYWYRQSLGQGPEFLIYFQGTGAADDSGLPNDRFFAVRPEGSVSTLKIQRTERGDSAVYLCASSSIAGGPNEQFFGPGTRLTVL.

This rearrangement joins TRBV12-3 or TRBV12-4 to TRBJ2-7; D may be TRBD2 (7 bases). CDR3 length equals 12 residues. The V end lost 6 bases, the J end lost 5 bases, and 11 bases lay between the germline ends. The CDR3 bases are TGTGCCAGCAGCAGCGGGACAAACGAGCAGTACTTC. This sequence encodes CASSSGTNEQYF.

This chain connects TRBV5-4 to TRBJ2-7; possible D gene TRBD2, 6 bases. CDR1 and CDR2 (germline): SGHNT, YYREEE (reference sequence). The CDR3 is made up of 17 amino acids. V shed 4 bases and J shed 3 bases, with 23 bases lying between them. CDR3 sequence (DNA): TGTGCCAGCAGCCGAGGCCAGTGGGGGGACGTCCTCTACGAGCAGTACTTC. The encoded protein is CASSRGQWGDVLYEQYF.

The chain combines TRBV7-3 with TRBJ2-1; D unresolved. Trimming took 2 bases from V and 11 from J, leaving 10 bases between them. Germline V gene lookup returns CDR1 SGHTA and CDR2 FQGTGA. This CDR3 is built from 12 residues. Written as DNA, the CDR3 is TGTGCCAGCAGCTTAGGTGAGGAGAAGCAGTTCTTC. Protein: CASSLGEEKQFF.

V is TRBV24-1 and J is TRBJ1-3; a possible D gene is TRBD1 (6 bases). The CDR3 is 17 amino acids. V lost 1 base, J lost 0 bases, and 12 bases lay in between. CDR1 is KGHDR and CDR2 is SFDVKD in the germline V gene. CDR3 nucleotide sequence: TGTGCCACCAGTGATTTAGGACAGTCGCACTCTGGAAACACCATATATTTT. The encoded protein is CATSDLGQSHSGNTIYF.

This chain links TRBV27 with TRBJ2-7; a possible D gene is TRBD1 (5 bases). Germline CDR1 is MNHEY and CDR2 is SMNVEV (reference sequence). This CDR3 comprises 14 residues. Trimming took 6 bases from V and 1 from J, leaving 13 bases between them. The CDR3 protein is CASSLIRGSYEQYF. Here the CDR3 DNA reads TGTGCCAGCAGCCTGATAAGGGGATCCTACGAGCAGTACTTC.

This chain uses TRBV20-1 with TRBJ1-3; D may be TRBD1 (5 bases). The CDR3 length is 14 residues. Trimming shortened V by 3 bases and J by 6 bases, and 15 bases separated the two germline ends. CDR1 is DFQATT, CDR2 SNEGSKA, per germline (reference sequence). CDR3 nucleotides: TGCAGTGCTAGTGTGGACACCATATTAAACACCATATATTTT. Residues: CSASVDTILNTIYF.

The genes are TRBV5-1 and TRBJ1-2; tentative D call: TRBD1 (6 bases). Germline V gene data show CDR1 as SGHRS and CDR2 as YFSETQ. This CDR3 contains 17 residues. The ends were cut back, 0 bases at V and 7 bases at J, with 22 bases in the middle. CDR3 in DNA: TGCGCCAGCAGCTTGGCCGGTAACAGGGTTGGAGACGGTGGCTACACCTTC. Protein: CASSLAGNRVGDGGYTF.

This clone appeared a single time. V usage is TRBV7-6 and J usage is TRBJ2-1, with no clear D. From germline, CDR1 is SGHVS and CDR2 FNYEAQ. V dropped 5 bases and J dropped 8 bases, with 16 bases sitting between them. The CDR3 runs to 14 residues. The CDR3 sequence is CASSPSSHRDEQFF. In nucleotides, the CDR3 is TGTGCCAGCAGCCCCTCTTCCCATCGCGATGAGCAGTTCTTC.

The gene calls are TRBV4-1 and TRBJ2-7, with a tentative D call TRBD1 (7 bases). V was pared by 3 bases and J by 4 bases, with 16 bases between. Germline CDR1 MGHRA, CDR2 YSYEKL. CDR3 length: 15 amino acids. As DNA, the CDR3 is TGCGCCAGCAGCCACCCCCCAGGGGGGAGATACGAGCAGTACTTC. Protein: CASSHPPGGRYEQYF.

The chain joins TRBV7-2 to TRBJ1-5; unclear D gene. Trimming took off 5 bases at V and 2 bases at J, with 7 bases between the two ends. The CDR3 loop spans 13 amino acids. Per the germline V gene, CDR1 is SGHTA and CDR2 is FQGNSA. The CDR3 region is CASSQQGNQPQHF. The CDR3 region has the DNA TGTGCCAGCAGCCAGCAGGGCAATCAGCCCCAGCATTTT.

This sequence joins TRBV13 and TRBJ2-7, with 12 nucleotides matching TRBD2. This CDR3 has 15 residues. Germline assignment: CDR1 PRHDT and CDR2 FYEKMQ (reference sequence). V trimming: 1 base; J trimming: 3 bases; junction bases outside the gene matches: 1. The CDR3 here is CASSLEGLAGYEQYF. CDR3 nucleotides: TGTGCCAGCAGCTTAGAGGGACTAGCGGGCTACGAGCAGTACTTC.

The chain joins TRBV10-1 to TRBJ2-3; TRBD2 matches at 11 bases. CDR1 and CDR2 from the germline V gene are WNHNN and SYGVQD (reference sequence). The CDR3 consists of 17 residues. In DNA, the CDR3 is TGCGAGCGGCCGGGACTAGCGGTTTTCGCTAGGACAGATACGCAGTATTTT. It is translated as CERPGLAVFARTDTQYF.

This sequence joins TRBV14 and TRBJ1-2; 8 nucleotides line up with TRBD1. Germline V lookup: CDR1 SGHDN, CDR2 FVKESK. The CDR3 consists of 15 residues. V trimming: 0 bases; J trimming: 7 bases; junction bases outside the gene matches: 7. CDR3: CASSQEGLGQGGYTF. CDR3 DNA sequence: TGTGCCAGCAGCCAAGAAGGCCTCGGACAGGGTGGCTACACCTTC.